Below, 23 T cell receptor beta chains from the same sample are listed, as sequenced in a study of cytomegalovirus exposure and HLA in healthy donors. PCR used 60 Vbeta primers and 13 Jbeta primers. The method was immunoSEQ multiplex PCR; TCRdb's version includes in-frame clones alone and lacks a portion of them. The sample consists of 200,000 or so clones, approximately 80% of them appearing once. Source material: PBMCs. These receptors all stem from a woman younger than 30 in good health and CMV-seropositive.

The chain has TRBV4-1 and TRBJ1-2; D is possibly TRBD1 (6 bases). This CDR3 is built from 15 residues. Per germline, CDR1 MGHRA and CDR2 YSYEKL. V gave up 2 bases and J gave up 2 bases, with 12 bases separating them. The CDR3 reads CASSQKATGNYGYTF. In nucleotides, the CDR3 is TGCGCCAGCAGCCAAAAAGCGACAGGCAACTATGGCTACACCTTC.

This rearrangement joins TRBV5-3 to TRBJ2-5; maybe TRBD1 (5 bases). TRBV5-3 belongs to the ORF category, with a function that is uncertain. The CDR3 sequence is 14 residues long. V was trimmed by 0 bases and J by 5 bases, leaving 11 bases between them. The CDR3 loop reads CARSLEGARETQYF. Here the CDR3 DNA reads TGTGCCAGAAGCTTGGAAGGGGCAAGGGAGACCCAGTACTTC.

The chain has TRBV7-9 and TRBJ2-2; a weak D match, TRBD1 (5 bases). Germline CDR1 SEHNR, CDR2 FQNEAQ (reference sequence). V lost 3 bases, J lost 1 base, and 9 bases lay in between. CDR3 length equals 15 residues. The CDR3 region has the DNA TGTGCCAGCAGCTTCTTAACAGGGAACACCGGGGAGCTGTTTTTT. It codes for CASSFLTGNTGELFF.

This rearrangement joins TRBV4-1 to TRBJ1-3; tentative D call: TRBD1 (6 bases). Germline lookup yields CDR1 MGHRA and CDR2 YSYEKL. V was cut by 1 base and J by 0 bases, with 13 bases left in between. The CDR3 spans 17 residues. In DNA, the CDR3 is TGCGCCAGCAGCCAAGGGGGGGGGCGCATCTCTGGAAACACCATATATTTT. This translates into CASSQGGGRISGNTIYF.

This chain connects TRBV30 to TRBJ2-5; D might be TRBD2 (6 bases). V dropped 5 bases and J dropped 1 base, with 11 bases sitting between them. CDR1 and CDR2 (germline): GTSNPN, SVGIG (reference sequence). The CDR3 is 13 amino acids. The CDR3 coding sequence is TGTGCCTGGGGGCCGGGACTCCAAGAGACCCAGTACTTC. Encoded protein: CAWGPGLQETQYF. Complete variable domain (other parts from reference TRBV30 and TRBJ2-5): SQTIHQWPATLVQPVGSPLSLECTVEGTSNPNLYWYRQAAGRGLQLLFYSVGIGQISSEVPQNLSASRPQDRQFILSSKKLLLSDSGFYLCAWGPGLQETQYFGPGTRLLVL.

V usage is TRBV7-6 and J usage is TRBJ2-1, with TRBD2 matching 10 bases. The CDR3 has 20 residues. V was pared by 1 base and J by 3 bases, with 15 bases of the junction left unmatched. The germline V gene has CDR1 SGHVS and CDR2 FNYEAQ. The CDR3 region is CASSLGVASSGGRFYNEQFF. As DNA, the CDR3 is TGTGCCAGCAGCTTAGGTGTTGCGTCTAGCGGGGGCCGATTCTACAATGAGCAGTTCTTC.

The gene calls are TRBV5-6 and TRBJ1-1, with D uncertain. V shed 0 bases and J shed 1 base, with 10 bases lying between them. Per germline, CDR1 SGHDT and CDR2 YYEEEE. This CDR3 region has 15 residues. The CDR3 reads CASSLAGFRNTEAFF. The DNA for the CDR3 is TGTGCCAGCAGCTTGGCCGGGTTCCGGAACACTGAAGCTTTCTTT.

Turning to this clone: At one end the junction does not follow the germline gene, possibly because of a read error. Other DNA sequences of this sample code for an identical CDR3. This rearrangement joins TRBV6-5 to TRBJ1-1, with 7 bases fitting TRBD1. Per the germline V gene, CDR1 is MNHEY and CDR2 is SVGAGI. The CDR3 spans 15 residues. DNA of the CDR3: TGTGCCAGCAGTCCTGGGACAGCCTTGAACACTGAAGCTTTTTTT. Translated, it gives CASSPGTALNTEAFF.

Only a few counts were recorded for this clone. The rearrangement links TRBV5-1 to TRBJ1-1; D perhaps matches TRBD1 (5 bases). Germline CDR1 is SGHRS and CDR2 is YFSETQ. The CDR3 is made up of 15 amino acids. V was cut by 0 bases and J by 2 bases, with 11 bases left in between. This CDR3 reads CASSLATVPNTEAFF. The CDR3 DNA is TGCGCCAGCAGCTTGGCGACAGTTCCTAACACTGAAGCTTTCTTT.

The chain recombines TRBV5-1 with TRBJ2-5; 13 bases agree with TRBD2. CDR3 length equals 16 residues. The germline gives CDR1 SGHRS, CDR2 YFSETQ. V was clipped by 4 bases and J by 4 bases; unmatched bases: 7. The CDR3 DNA reads as TGCGCCAGCAGCAGGGGACTAGCGGGGACCTTAGAGACCCAGTACTTC. As protein: CASSRGLAGTLETQYF.

This chain joins TRBV21-1 and TRBJ2-7; the DNA was not used to check the table's D call, TRBD2. TRBV21-1 is labeled a pseudogene. The CDR3 is made up of 14 amino acids. CDR3 loop: CASSKERGVGGQYV. In nucleotides, the CDR3 is TGTGCCAGCAGCAAAGAAAGGGGGGTCGGGGGGCAGTACGTC.

The rearrangement links TRBV5-1 to TRBJ2-5; TRBD1 agrees at 8 bases. The end of the DNA is better explained by TRBJ2-7, so the J call may be wrong. Looked up from germline, CDR1 is SGHRS and CDR2 is YFSETQ. The CDR3 totals 14 residues. DNA for the CDR3: TGCGCCAGCAGCTCCCGGGACAGGACCTACGAGCAGTACTTC. Its translation is CASSSRDRTYEQYF.

The J gene is TRBJ2-2, the V gene TRBV21-1; the table gives TRBD1 as D, unverified against the DNA. TRBV21-1 is recorded as a pseudogene. This CDR3 has 16 amino acids. The CDR3 is CASSNGDREGTGELFF. In DNA form, the CDR3 reads TGTGCCAGCAGCAACGGGGACAGGGAGGGCACCGGGGAGCTGTTTTTT.

This sequence joins TRBV11-2 and TRBJ1-1, with D tentatively TRBD1 (5 bases). V was shortened by 6 bases and J by 5 bases, with 13 bases between the two germline ends. Germline V gene data show CDR1 as SGHAT and CDR2 as FQNNGV. The CDR3 contains 13 residues. CDR3 bases: TGTGCCAGCAGGATTGGGGCGGGAACTGAAGCTTTCTTT. This translates into CASRIGAGTEAFF.

This sequence joins TRBV19 and TRBJ2-2, with 9 bases aligning to TRBD2. V lost 6 bases and J lost 6; bases outside the gene matches: 11. The germline CDR1 and CDR2 sequences are LNHDA and SQIVND (reference sequence). The CDR3 is 16 residues long. The CDR3 sequence: CASSTTGTSISGELFF. The CDR3 nucleotides read TGTGCCAGTAGCACAACCGGGACTAGCATCTCCGGGGAGCTGTTTTTT.

Comment on this clone: This specimen includes other DNA sequences encoding the same CDR3. The chain employs TRBV29-1 and TRBJ2-3; a weak D match, TRBD2 (6 bases). The CDR3 is 14 residues long. V lost 4 bases and J lost 1, with 12 bases in between. Germline loops: CDR1 SQVTM, CDR2 ANQGSEA. CDR3 amino acids: CSVGGTGGTDTQYF. The CDR3 nucleotides read TGCAGCGTTGGTGGTACGGGGGGCACAGATACGCAGTATTTT.

The chain joins TRBV19 to TRBJ1-3; perhaps TRBD1 as D (5 bases). Looked up from germline, CDR1 is LNHDA and CDR2 is SQIVND (reference sequence). This CDR3 is 15 amino acids long. The V end was cut by 5 bases, the J end by 4 bases, with 15 bases between. The CDR3: CASSRQSFKGNTIYF. For the CDR3, the DNA is TGTGCCAGTAGTCGACAGAGCTTTAAAGGAAACACCATATATTTT.

The J gene is TRBJ2-5, the V gene TRBV9; 9 bases are shared with TRBD2. The CDR3 spans 16 residues. The ends lost 2 bases at V and 5 bases at J; junction bases unmatched: 10. The germline gives CDR1 SGDLS, CDR2 YYNGEE. The CDR3 is CASSVGGGAVRETQYF. The CDR3 DNA follows: TGTGCCAGCAGCGTGGGCGGGGGGGCCGTCCGGGAGACCCAGTACTTC.

Worth noting for this clone: Additional DNA sequences in this sample encode the identical CDR3. The rearrangement links TRBV15 to TRBJ1-2; possible D gene TRBD1, 5 bases. The germline V gene encodes CDR1 LNHNV and CDR2 YYDKDF (reference sequence). Trimming pared 0 bases from V and 5 bases from J, leaving 10 bases between. The CDR3 is 14 residues long. CDR3 in DNA: TGTGCCACCAGCAGAGAAGGGCAGGGATATGGCTACACCTTC. It yields the protein CATSREGQGYGYTF.

The chain links TRBV7-9 to TRBJ1-6; D gene ambiguous. V was trimmed by 1 base and J by 7 bases, leaving 11 bases between them. Germline loops: CDR1 SEHNR, CDR2 FQNEAQ (reference sequence). The CDR3 sequence is 15 residues long. The CDR3 spells CASSLGTGTNSPLHF. The DNA for the CDR3 is TGTGCCAGCAGCTTAGGGACGGGAACGAATTCACCCCTCCACTTT.

The genes are TRBV6-1 and TRBJ1-6; a possible D gene is TRBD1 (5 bases). CDR1 and CDR2 from the germline V gene are MNHNS and SASEGT. The CDR3 totals 13 residues. The V end lost 7 bases, the J end lost 9 bases, and 13 bases lay between the germline ends. The CDR3 DNA is TGTGCCAGCACTGGGGGGGATGTTTCACCCCTCCACTTT. The encoded protein is CASTGGDVSPLHF.

The chain combines TRBV7-2 with TRBJ2-2; 7 bases line up with TRBD1. The CDR3 runs 14 residues. Losses at the gene ends were 5 bases for V and 6 bases for J; bases not matched to a gene: 6. Germline V CDR1 and CDR2: SGHTA, FQGNSA. CDR3 nucleotide sequence: TGTGCCAGCAGCCACGACAGGGACGCCGGGGAGCTGTTTTTT. Translation: CASSHDRDAGELFF. The whole variable domain, remainder taken from reference TRBV7-2 and TRBJ2-2, is GAGVSQSPSNKVTEKGKDVELRCDPISGHTALYWYRQSLGQGLEFLIYFQGNSAPDKSGLPSDRFSAERTGGSVSTLTIQRTQQEDSAVYLCASSHDRDAGELFFGEGSRLTVL.

J is TRBJ1-5 and V is TRBV19; TRBD1 matches 8 bases. From germline, CDR1 is LNHDA and CDR2 SQIVND (reference sequence). V lost 10 bases and J lost 6; bases outside the gene matches: 5. This CDR3 comprises 12 residues. The chain's CDR3 is CATGTGSQPQHF. CDR3 coding DNA: TGTGCCACTGGGACAGGTAGTCAGCCCCAGCATTTT.